Included here is one T cell receptor beta chain sequence, with context. Its antigen is unknown. The data were taken from a study of human T cells and chemical hapten exposure. Study summary: Small differences in pooled library volume mainly drove the variation in TCR yields per sample.

The sample's time point: patch test 1, 2 weeks after DPC sensitization. Treatment here: therapeutic diphenylcyclopropenone sensitization with weekly scalp DPC. The study used a library that attached unique molecular identifiers to individual cDNA molecules. Per the original methods: The median was roughly 91,000 TCRs per sample, ranging about 20,000 to 700,000. TCRdb reprocessed the RACE reads with MiXCR, giving one entry per CDR3 protein. TCRdb's processing, not the study's, gives the V and J calls here. The sample holds 95,000 or so distinct CDR3 sequences, over 9.5% seen once. Findings of the study overall: Expanded TCRs created a significantly greater count of big CDR3 similarity clusters than controls did.

CDR3 size: 13 residues. Trimming pared 2 bases from V and 5 bases from J, leaving 9 bases between. CDR1 is SNHLY, CDR2 FYNNEI, per germline. The receptor was isolated from a man aged 35-49 years with alopecia areata. Some clones in this sample may be carry-over from other donors' samples. This material consisted of whole blood, taken in connection with sensitization to the hapten diphenylcyclopropenone (DPC). The V call is TRBV2, the J call TRBJ1-1; D gene unclear. CDR3 coding DNA: TGTGCCAGCAGTGAACTGGGATATACTGAAGCTTTCTTT. Translation: CASSELGYTEAFF.